This is a list of T cell receptor beta chains from one sample in a study of blood T cell repertoires in COVID-19. Data came from immunoSEQ multiplex PCR; TCRdb stores just in-frame clones and leaves some out. This table has 100,000 to 120,000 clones, just over 75% appearing once. Sequencing input: peripheral blood. These receptors were collected from a woman older than 75 with acute or convalescent COVID-19. Both conserved end residues are part of each CDR3. A D gene is named only where the DNA matches it firmly. Where a row states a size, it is once, few, many or the class of an expanded clone; other rows omit it.

. . TRBJ1-6 TRBV2 CASSEQSGFPPLHF TGTGCCAGCAGTGAACAGTCGGGTTTCCCACCCCTCCACTTT
TRBD2 . TRBJ2-1 TRBV7-3 CASSSLAGSSYNEQFF TGTGCCAGCAGCTCCCTAGCGGGGAGCTCCTACAATGAGCAGTTCTTC
TRBD2 . TRBJ2-1 TRBV7-8 CASTPILAGTYNEQFF TGTGCCAGCACTCCGATACTAGCGGGGACCTACAATGAGCAGTTCTTC
. . TRBJ2-3 TRBV2 CASSGMTSTDTQYF TGTGCCAGCAGTGGGATGACTAGCACAGATACGCAGTATTTT
TRBD1 once TRBJ1-6 TRBV5-8 CASRTGGGGEGTPLHF TGTGCCAGCAGAACAGGGGGCGGAGGTGAGGGGACACCCCTCCACTTT
. . TRBJ2-7 TRBV5-4 CASSQDSNEQYF TGTGCCAGCAGCCAGGACAGCAACGAGCAGTACTTC
TRBD1 . TRBJ1-2 TRBV19 CASSMGQSLTF TGTGCCAGTAGTATGGGACAGAGCCTTACCTTC
TRBD1 once TRBJ2-5 TRBV19 CASSGQTGVGETQYF TGTGCCAGTAGTGGACAGACAGGGGTAGGAGAGACCCAGTACTTC
TRBD2 . TRBJ2-5 TRBV2 CATHLEAGGGETQYF TGTGCCACCCACCTAGAAGCGGGGGGTGGGGAGACCCAGTACTTC
. . TRBJ1-1 TRBV5-1 CASSLGSGTGMNTEAFF TGCGCCAGCAGCTTGGGGTCGGGGACTGGCATGAACACTGAAGCTTTCTTT
TRBD1 . TRBJ1-5 TRBV6-1 CASSEAGPGTASYSNQPQHF TGTGCCAGCAGTGAAGCGGGTCCGGGGACAGCCTCATATAGCAATCAGCCCCAGCATTTT
. . TRBJ2-2 TRBV5-4 CASSIRRANTGELFF TGTGCCAGCAGCATCCGGAGGGCGAACACCGGGGAGCTGTTTTTT
. few TRBJ2-7 TRBV6-2/TRBV6-3 CASSYSTYEQYF TGTGCCAGCAGTTACTCGACTTACGAGCAGTACTTC
TRBD1 once TRBJ2-6 TRBV10-2 CANSQFRTGNSGANVLTF TGCGCCAACAGCCAGTTTCGGACAGGGAACTCTGGGGCCAACGTCCTGACTTTC
TRBD1 . TRBJ1-1 TRBV27 CASSPGQGANTEAFF TGTGCCAGCAGTCCGGGACAGGGGGCAAACACTGAAGCTTTCTTT
TRBD1 . TRBJ1-2 TRBV5-1 CASSFPEGASGYTF TGCGCCAGCAGCTTTCCTGAGGGGGCGAGTGGCTACACCTTC
. . TRBJ2-2 TRBV18 CASPDRNTGELFF TGTGCCAGCCCGGACAGGAACACCGGGGAGCTGTTTTTT
. . TRBJ1-3 TRBV4-3 CASSQDLLLGSGNTIYF TGCGCCAGCAGCCAAGACCTCTTGCTAGGATCTGGAAACACCATATATTTT
TRBD1 . TRBJ1-2 TRBV29-1 CSVGTAPLNYGYTF TGCAGCGTCGGGACAGCCCCGCTTAACTATGGCTACACCTTC
. . TRBJ1-2 TRBV19 CASSIQSQGNYGYTF TGTGCCAGTAGTATACAATCTCAGGGGAACTATGGCTACACCTTC
TRBD1 . TRBJ1-2 TRBV2 CASSLQGASYGYTF TGTGCCAGCAGTCTACAGGGGGCTAGCTATGGCTACACCTTC
. . TRBJ1-3 TRBV9 CASSLGGVGNTIYF TGTGCCAGCAGCTTAGGGGGGGTAGGAAACACCATATATTTT
TRBD1 once TRBJ1-1 TRBV2 CASSERDRVSAFF TGTGCCAGCAGTGAGCGAGACAGGGTTTCAGCTTTCTTT
TRBD2 . TRBJ2-1 TRBV29-1 CSSQRLAGGNEQFF TGCAGCTCCCAGAGACTAGCGGGGGGTAATGAGCAGTTCTTC
TRBD1 . TRBJ1-3 TRBV7-2 CASSLAPPGGSGNTIYF TGTGCCAGCAGCTTAGCCCCTCCAGGGGGCTCTGGAAACACCATATATTTT
. . TRBJ1-1 TRBV19 CASRTGVDTEAFF TGTGCCAGTAGAACCGGGGTGGACACTGAAGCTTTCTTT
TRBD2 . TRBJ2-2 TRBV7-2 CASSFFAGGKTGELFF TGTGCCAGCAGCTTTTTTGCGGGAGGTAAAACCGGGGAGCTGTTTTTT
. . TRBJ2-7 TRBV7-9 CASIPTGSGEQYF TGTGCCAGCATCCCTACAGGGTCTGGCGAGCAGTACTTC
TRBD1 . TRBJ2-1 TRBV28 CASTVPRGQGTNEQFF TGTGCCAGCACCGTGCCTCGGGGACAGGGGACCAATGAGCAGTTCTTC
TRBD1 . TRBJ2-1 TRBV7-9 CASSLGVPGQGYEQFF TGTGCCAGCAGCTTAGGTGTCCCGGGACAGGGGTATGAGCAGTTCTTC
TRBD2 . TRBJ2-5 TRBV30 CAWSEGGRETQYF TGTGCCTGGAGTGAAGGCGGGAGAGAGACCCAGTACTTC